These 26 T cell receptor beta chains originate from one sample sequenced in a study of blood T cell repertoires in COVID-19. Produced via immunoSEQ multiplex PCR; TCRdb's table is partial and in-frame only. The data hold approximately 200,000 clones, with 84% observed a single time. Source material: peripheral blood. These receptors originate from a woman older than 75 with COVID-19, enrolled during active disease.

This chain joins TRBV6-2 or TRBV6-3 and TRBJ2-7; D is possibly TRBD1 (5 bases). V was trimmed by 3 bases and J by 6 bases, leaving 12 bases between them. From germline, CDR1 is MNHEY and CDR2 SVGEGT. The CDR3 totals 13 residues. The CDR3 nucleotides are TGTGCCAGCAGTTATGGGCAGGGTCGCGAGCAGTACTTC. Its protein is CASSYGQGREQYF.

V gene TRBV6-6 combines with J gene TRBJ2-1, with D tentatively TRBD2 (7 bases). The CDR3 runs to 14 residues. The V end was cut by 2 bases, the J end by 7 bases, with 12 bases between. Germline V CDR1 and CDR2: MNHNY, SVGAGI (reference sequence). CDR3 coding DNA: TGTGCCAGCAGTTACGGGGGGGCCCTAAATGAGCAGTTCTTC. Protein product: CASSYGGALNEQFF.

The chain recombines TRBV20-1 with TRBJ2-1; D possibly corresponds to TRBD2 (5 bases). The CDR3 runs 11 residues. The V and J ends lost 6 bases and 10 bases respectively, with 13 bases between them. Per the germline V gene, CDR1 is DFQATT and CDR2 is SNEGSKA (reference sequence). The CDR3 protein is CSASPDYEQFF. The CDR3 nucleotides are TGCAGTGCCTCGCCTGACTACGAGCAGTTCTTC.

This sequence joins TRBV6-5 and TRBJ2-5; 7 bases agree with TRBD1. Germline V lookup: CDR1 MNHEY, CDR2 SVGAGI. V was clipped by 5 bases and J by 2 bases; unmatched bases: 8. This CDR3 is built from 15 residues. CDR3 in amino acids: CASSPGTVRQETQYF. The CDR3 nucleotides read TGTGCCAGCAGTCCCGGGACAGTAAGACAAGAGACCCAGTACTTC.

This clone was counted only a few times. This sequence joins TRBV7-2 and TRBJ2-5, with TRBD2 identical over 16 bases. In germline, CDR1 is SGHTA, CDR2 FQGNSA. V dropped 5 bases and J dropped 5; count of bases not matched to a gene: 8. The CDR3 runs 17 residues. The CDR3 reads CASSPGTSGGARETQYF. The CDR3 DNA is TGTGCCAGCAGCCCAGGGACTAGCGGGGGGGCACGGGAGACCCAGTACTTC. Full variable domain (outside the CDR3, taken from reference TRBV7-2 and TRBJ2-5): GAGVSQSPSNKVTEKGKDVELRCDPISGHTALYWYRQSLGQGLEFLIYFQGNSAPDKSGLPSDRFSAERTGGSVSTLTIQRTQQEDSAVYLCASSPGTSGGARETQYFGPGTRLLVL.

This clone was observed a handful of times. V and J are TRBV28 and TRBJ1-1, with D hard to call. This CDR3 region has 15 residues. Per the germline V gene, CDR1 is MDHEN and CDR2 is SYDVKM. V was trimmed by 5 bases and J by 0 bases, leaving 13 bases between them. The CDR3 nucleotides read TGTGCCAGCAGTCTCTTGGCGGAACTGAACACTGAAGCTTTCTTT. Its translation: CASSLLAELNTEAFF.

The chain has TRBV19 and TRBJ2-2, with TRBD2 as a possible D gene (6 bases). Germline CDR1 and CDR2: LNHDA and SQIVND (reference sequence). The CDR3 runs to 13 residues. Trimming stripped 7 bases from V and 5 bases from J, with 11 bases between. The CDR3 DNA sequence: TGTGCCAGTAATACGGGGGTGACCGGGGAGCTGTTTTTT. Residues: CASNTGVTGELFF.

The V call is TRBV18, the J call TRBJ2-4; weak D call: TRBD1 (5 bases). The CDR3 is 14 residues long. Between the trimmed V and J ends, which lost 1 base and 6 bases, there was a span of 10 bases. CDR1 KGHSH and CDR2 LQKENI come from the germline V gene. The CDR3 reads CASSPQGKGNIQYF. CDR3 in DNA: TGTGCCAGCTCACCACAGGGGAAGGGAAACATTCAGTACTTC. The entire variable domain, with the rest obtained from reference TRBV18 and TRBJ2-4, is as follows: NAGVMQNPRHLVRRRGQEARLRCSPMKGHSHVYWYRQLPEEGLKFMVYLQKENIIDESGMPKERFSAEFPKEGPSILRIQQVVRGDSAAYFCASSPQGKGNIQYFGAGTRLSVL.

The chain joins TRBV14 to TRBJ2-1, with 7 bases matching TRBD2. V lost 4 bases to trimming and J lost 0 bases; unmatched junction nucleotides: 6. Germline V gives CDR1 SGHDN, CDR2 FVKESK. The CDR3 sequence is 16 residues long. The CDR3 nucleotides are TGTGCCAGCAGCCGTTTGGGGGGGAGCTCCTACAATGAGCAGTTCTTC. Translated: CASSRLGGSSYNEQFF.

The chain recombines TRBV3-1 (or the pseudogene TRBV3-2) with TRBJ2-4, with TRBD1 identical over 8 bases. The CDR3 has 15 amino acids. CDR1 and CDR2 from the germline V gene are LGHDT and YNNKEL (reference sequence). J gave up 9 bases and V 0 bases, and 7 bases lay outside the gene matches. The CDR3 nucleotides read TGTGCCAGCAGCCAAGATGGCAGGGGGCGATTCATTCAGTACTTC. Amino acid sequence: CASSQDGRGRFIQYF.

V usage is TRBV5-1 and J usage is TRBJ2-3; tentative D call: TRBD2 (6 bases). The CDR3 spans 15 residues. The germline V and J ends were trimmed by 4 bases and 0 bases, with 12 bases remaining between them. Germline CDR1 is SGHRS and CDR2 is YFSETQ. This chain's CDR3 is CASSGPGLSTDTQYF. The CDR3 DNA reads TGCGCCAGCAGCGGCCCGGGACTGAGCACAGATACGCAGTATTTT.

The CDR3 loop reads CASGTSGGPRYEQYF. As DNA, the CDR3 is TGTGCCAGCGGGACTAGCGGGGGGCCCCGCTACGAGCAGTACTTC. The chain joins TRBV19 to TRBJ2-7; 15 nucleotides line up with TRBD2. The CDR3 is 15 residues long. Losses at the gene ends were 9 bases for V and 3 bases for J; bases not matched to a gene: 6. From germline, CDR1 is LNHDA and CDR2 SQIVND (reference sequence).

V gene TRBV7-2 combines with J gene TRBJ2-6; D is possibly TRBD1 (5 bases). The CDR3 consists of 18 residues. Germline CDR1 reads SGHTA; CDR2 reads FQGNSA. Trimming stripped 1 base from V and 0 bases from J, with 13 bases between. CDR3 sequence: CASSLGPGISSGANVLTF. The DNA for the CDR3 is TGTGCCAGCAGCTTAGGGCCAGGGATAAGCTCTGGGGCCAACGTCCTGACTTTC.

The chain couples TRBV5-5 to TRBJ1-2, with a weak D call TRBD1 (5 bases). The CDR3 loop spans 17 amino acids. Germline V gives CDR1 SGHKS, CDR2 YYEKEE (reference sequence). Trimming shortened V by 2 bases and J by 8 bases, and 25 bases separated the two germline ends. The CDR3 nucleotides read TGTGCCAGCAGCTTCCGGACATCTTCTGCATCCCCTTTAGGCTACACCTTC. Translated, it gives CASSFRTSSASPLGYTF.

The rearrangement joins TRBV9 to TRBJ2-3; tentative D call: TRBD1 (7 bases). Trimming pared 0 bases from V and 2 bases from J, leaving 13 bases between. CDR3 length: 16 amino acids. Germline V gene data show CDR1 as SGDLS and CDR2 as YYNGEE. CDR3 protein: CASSVEGAGSTDTQYF. CDR3 DNA sequence: TGTGCCAGCAGCGTAGAGGGGGCGGGGTCCACAGATACGCAGTATTTT.

This clone showed up just a few times. The V gene is TRBV5-1, the J gene TRBJ2-7, with D possibly matching TRBD2 (6 bases). CDR3 length: 13 amino acids. V lost 3 bases and J lost 3, with 10 bases in between. CDR1 SGHRS and CDR2 YFSETQ come from the germline V gene. CDR3: CASSSPGVYEQYF. The CDR3 DNA sequence: TGCGCCAGCAGCTCCCCGGGGGTCTACGAGCAGTACTTC.

In regard to this clone: The same CDR3 can be traced to other DNA sequences in this sample. V is TRBV5-4 and J is TRBJ2-2, with D uncertain. Trimming stripped 0 bases from V and 1 base from J, with 4 bases between. The CDR3 totals 14 residues. Per germline, CDR1 SGHNT and CDR2 YYREEE (reference sequence). The CDR3 region is CASSLDRNTGELFF. The CDR3, as DNA: TGTGCCAGCAGCTTGGATAGGAACACCGGGGAGCTGTTTTTT. Using reference TRBV5-4 and TRBJ2-2 for the parts outside the CDR3, the full variable domain is ETGVTQSPTHLIKTRGQQVTLRCSSQSGHNTVSWYQQALGQGPQFIFQYYREEENGRGNFPPRFSGLQFPNYSSELNVNALELDDSALYLCASSLDRNTGELFFGEGSRLTVL.

The J gene is TRBJ1-6, the V gene TRBV3-1 (or the pseudogene TRBV3-2), with TRBD1 as a possible D gene (5 bases). The CDR3 runs 14 residues. V gave up 2 bases and J gave up 8 bases, with 10 bases separating them. Germline loops: CDR1 LGHDT, CDR2 YNNKEL (reference sequence). The CDR3 region is CASSQRQGDSPLHF. CDR3 nucleotides: TGTGCCAGCAGCCAACGGCAGGGTGATTCACCCCTCCACTTT.

The chain joins TRBV18 to TRBJ1-4, with D tentatively TRBD1 (6 bases). Germline CDR1 is KGHSH and CDR2 is LQKENI. This CDR3 comprises 18 residues. Trimming took off 3 bases at V and 1 base at J, with 18 bases between the two ends. CDR3 amino acids: CASSPRSAKTGTNEKLFF. The DNA for the CDR3 is TGTGCCAGCTCACCCCGCTCAGCTAAGACAGGAACTAATGAAAAACTGTTTTTT.

This chain uses TRBV2 with TRBJ2-2; a weak D match, TRBD1 (5 bases). The CDR3 totals 15 residues. Germline CDR1 reads SNHLY; CDR2 reads FYNNEI. Trimming pared 7 bases from V and 0 bases from J, leaving 12 bases between. The chain's CDR3 is CASNNRQPNTGELFF. As DNA, the CDR3 is TGTGCCAGCAATAATCGACAGCCGAACACCGGGGAGCTGTTTTTT.

This clone was seen once. V is TRBV19 and J is TRBJ1-3; D is ambiguous. Trimming removed 6 bases from V and 0 bases from J, with 9 bases in between. The CDR3 consists of 14 residues. CDR1 LNHDA and CDR2 SQIVND come from the germline V gene (reference sequence). CDR3: CASSEQISGNTIYF. The CDR3 bases are TGTGCCAGTAGCGAACAGATCTCTGGAAACACCATATATTTT.

The rearrangement links TRBV5-1 to TRBJ2-1, with D perhaps matching TRBD2 (5 bases). Germline CDR1 and CDR2: SGHRS and YFSETQ. Trimming shortened V by 2 bases and J by 0 bases, and 9 bases separated the two germline ends. The CDR3 spans 15 residues. The CDR3, as DNA: TGCGCCAGCAGCTTTACGGGGAGCTCCTACAATGAGCAGTTCTTC. The encoded protein is CASSFTGSSYNEQFF. The full variable domain, completed using reference TRBV5-1 and TRBJ2-1, is KAGVTQTPRYLIKTRGQQVTLSCSPISGHRSVSWYQQTPGQGLQFLFEYFSETQRNKGNFPGRFSGRQFSNSRSEMNVSTLELGDSALYLCASSFTGSSYNEQFFGPGTRLTVL.

A remark on this clone: Other DNA sequences in the sample encode the same CDR3. The rearrangement joins TRBV3-1 (or the pseudogene TRBV3-2) to TRBJ1-1; TRBD1 is a possible D gene (6 bases). The CDR3 is 14 amino acids. Trimming cost V 1 base and J 1 base, with 7 bases left between them. Germline V gives CDR1 LGHDT, CDR2 YNNKEL (reference sequence). The CDR3 nucleotides are TGTGCCAGCAGCCAAGCGGACAGGAACACTGAAGCTTTCTTT. Amino acid sequence: CASSQADRNTEAFF.

This clone appeared many times. In DNA, the CDR3 is TGTGCCAGCAGCTTGGGGTCTAGGGGCCTCTACGAGCAGTACTTC. This codes for CASSLGSRGLYEQYF. The chain carries TRBV5-4 and TRBJ2-7; D is possibly TRBD1 (5 bases). The length of the CDR3 is 15 residues. The V and J ends lost 0 bases and 3 bases respectively, with 13 bases between them. Germline assignment: CDR1 SGHNT and CDR2 YYREEE (reference sequence).

Concerning this clone itself: This CDR3 is also generated by other DNA sequences in the sample. The chain links TRBV2 to TRBJ1-2, with 11 bases fitting TRBD1. CDR1 SNHLY and CDR2 FYNNEI come from the germline V gene. J was trimmed by 4 bases and V by 3 bases; bases with no gene match: 1. There are 14 residues in the CDR3. CDR3 bases: TGTGCCAGCAGTGAGGGGACAGGGGGCTATGGCTACACCTTC. It translates to CASSEGTGGYGYTF.

The chain combines TRBV19 with TRBJ1-3, with D unresolved. Germline CDR1 LNHDA, CDR2 SQIVND (reference sequence). This CDR3 spans 14 amino acids. Trimming shortened V by 7 bases and J by 0 bases, and 10 bases separated the two germline ends. CDR3 in amino acids: CASNSGSSGNTIYF. CDR3 bases: TGTGCCAGTAATTCGGGGAGCTCTGGAAACACCATATATTTT.